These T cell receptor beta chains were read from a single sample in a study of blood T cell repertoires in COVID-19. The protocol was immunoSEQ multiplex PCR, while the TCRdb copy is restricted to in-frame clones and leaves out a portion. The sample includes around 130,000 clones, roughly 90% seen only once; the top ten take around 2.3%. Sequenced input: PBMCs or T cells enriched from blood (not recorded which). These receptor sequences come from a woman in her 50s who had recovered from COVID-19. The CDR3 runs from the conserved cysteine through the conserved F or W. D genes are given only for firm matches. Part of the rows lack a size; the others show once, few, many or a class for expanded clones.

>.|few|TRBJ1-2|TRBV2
TGTGCCAGCAGTTCACAGGGCTTCGGCTACACCTTC
CASSSQGFGYTF
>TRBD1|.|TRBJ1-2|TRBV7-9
TGTGCCAGCAGCTTTTCGGACAGGCGAGGAGGCTACACCTTC
CASSFSDRRGGYTF
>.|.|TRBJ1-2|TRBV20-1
TGCAGTGCTACGGGAAAATATGGCTACACCTTC
CSATGKYGYTF
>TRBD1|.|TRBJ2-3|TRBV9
TGTGCCAGCAGCGGAGGACAGGGGGCAGATACGCAGTATTTT
CASSGGQGADTQYF
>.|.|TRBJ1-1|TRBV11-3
TGTGCCAGCAGCTTAGATCACACCGACACTGAAGCTTTCTTT
CASSLDHTDTEAFF
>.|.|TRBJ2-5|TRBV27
TGTGCCAGCGCAATGGGGGGTGGGACCCAGTACTTC
CASAMGGGTQYF
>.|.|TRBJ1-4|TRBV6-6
TGTGCCAGCAGTTACGCGAGGGCGTATAATGAAAAACTGTTTTTT
CASSYARAYNEKLFF
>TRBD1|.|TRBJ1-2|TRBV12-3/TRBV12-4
TGTGCCAGCAGTCCCGGGACAGTCGGGGGCTACACCTTC
CASSPGTVGGYTF
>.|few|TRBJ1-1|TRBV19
TGTGCCAGCATGGGAGGGGGTTCAGGCACTGAAGCTTTCTTT
CASMGGGSGTEAFF
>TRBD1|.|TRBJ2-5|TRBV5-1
TGCGCCAGCAGCTTGGGGACAGGGATGTACCAAGAGACCCAGTACTTC
CASSLGTGMYQETQYF
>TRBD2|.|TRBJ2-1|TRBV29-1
TGCAGCGTTGATTCCCTAGCGGGGGGGCCGTTATCTGGCAATGAGCAGTTCTTC
CSVDSLAGGPLSGNEQFF
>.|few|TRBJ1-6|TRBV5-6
TGTGCCAGCAGCTTGGTTGGCTCACCCCTCCACTTT
CASSLVGSPLHF
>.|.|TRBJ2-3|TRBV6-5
TGTGCCAGCAGTTACTCGACGGGTTCTAGCACAGATACGCAGTATTTT
CASSYSTGSSTDTQYF
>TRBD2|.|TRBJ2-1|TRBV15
TGTGCCACCAGCAGAGAGGTCGGGGGGGGCTACAATGAGCAGTTCTTC
CATSREVGGGYNEQFF
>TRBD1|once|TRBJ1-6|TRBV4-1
TGCGCCAGCAGCCAAGGTCCGGCGGGACAGCTAGCTTCATCCCTCCACTTT
CASSQGPAGQLASSLHF
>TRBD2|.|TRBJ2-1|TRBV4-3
TGCGCCAGCAGCCAACTAGCGGTAAACAATGAGCAGTTCTTC
CASSQLAVNNEQFF
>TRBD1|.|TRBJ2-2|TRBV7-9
TGTGCCAGCAGCTGGGGACAGGGGGCGCGAGGTACCGGGGAGCTGTTTTTT
CASSWGQGARGTGELFF
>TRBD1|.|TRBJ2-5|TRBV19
TGTGCCAGTAGTATACGCAGGACAGGGCGTTACCAAGAGACCCAGTACTTC
CASSIRRTGRYQETQYF
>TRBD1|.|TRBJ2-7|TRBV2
TGTGCCAGCAGTGAAGTATACGGACAGGGTTTGGACGAGCAGTACTTC
CASSEVYGQGLDEQYF
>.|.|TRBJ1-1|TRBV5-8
TGTGCCAGCAGCTCGAGGCGGGCCGAAGCTTTCTTT
CASSSRRAEAFF
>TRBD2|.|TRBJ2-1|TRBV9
TGTGCCAGCAGCCCAGGACTAGCGGGTGTCAATGAGCAGTTCTTC
CASSPGLAGVNEQFF
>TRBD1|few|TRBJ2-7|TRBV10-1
TGCGCCAGCAGTTCCGGGACAGAAGAAACCTACGAGCAGTACTTC
CASSSGTEETYEQYF
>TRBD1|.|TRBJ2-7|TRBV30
TGTGCCTTACAGGGGTTCAGCTCCTACGAGCAGTACTTC
CALQGFSSYEQYF
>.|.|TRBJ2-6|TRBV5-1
TGCGCCAGCAGCGGGAGGGCGGGGGCGACTGGGGCCAACGTCCTGACTTTC
CASSGRAGATGANVLTF
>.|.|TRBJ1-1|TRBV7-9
TGTGCCAGCAGCCGTGGACAGCCGAACACTGAAGCTTTCTTT
CASSRGQPNTEAFF
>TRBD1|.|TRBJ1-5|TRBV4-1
TGCGCCAGCAGCTCTAACACTGGGGACAGGCGGAATCAGCCCCAGCATTTT
CASSSNTGDRRNQPQHF
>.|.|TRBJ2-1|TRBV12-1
TGTGCCAGCAGCTACGGACTAGCGGGGGGGCTTTTTGCTTGGAATGAGCAGTTCTTC
CASSYGLAGGLFAWNEQFF
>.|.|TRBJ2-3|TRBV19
TGTGCCAGTAGTACTCAAGGACAGACAGATACGCAGTATTTT
CASSTQGQTDTQYF
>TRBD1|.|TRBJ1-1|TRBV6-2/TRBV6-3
TGTGCCAGCAGCCCTTGGAGCCGGGACAGGGCATTCGACACTGAAGCTTTCTTT
CASSPWSRDRAFDTEAFF
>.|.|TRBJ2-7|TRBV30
TGTGCCTGGAGGGCCCCCTCCTACGAGCAGTACTTC
CAWRAPSYEQYF
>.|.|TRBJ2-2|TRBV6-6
TGTGCCGCCTTGCGCGCCGGGGAGCTGTTTTTT
CAALRAGELFF
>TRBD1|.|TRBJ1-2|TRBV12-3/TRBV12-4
TGTGCCAGCACCAACTCAGGACAGGGCCCTTATTTCTTC
CASTNSGQGPYFF
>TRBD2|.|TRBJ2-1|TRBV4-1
TGCGCCAGCAGCTACTTGGGGGGGGGAAATGAGCAGTTCTTC
CASSYLGGGNEQFF
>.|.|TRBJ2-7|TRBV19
TGTGCCAGTAGTAAGTGGGGAGAGTACGAGCAGTACTTC
CASSKWGEYEQYF
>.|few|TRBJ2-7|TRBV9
TGTGCCAGCAGCGTATCCTACAGTACCGAGCAGTACTTC
CASSVSYSTEQYF
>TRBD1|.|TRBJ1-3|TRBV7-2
TGTGCCAGCAGCCGGGACAGAGGGAACACCATATATTTT
CASSRDRGNTIYF
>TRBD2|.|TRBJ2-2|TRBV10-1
TGCGCCAGCAGCGAGGGACTAGCGGCTCACTTCGGCGGGGAGCTGTTTTTT
CASSEGLAAHFGGELFF
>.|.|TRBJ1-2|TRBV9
TGTGCCAGCAGCGTAGAGGACAGATGGGGCTACACCTTC
CASSVEDRWGYTF
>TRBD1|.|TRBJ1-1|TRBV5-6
TGTGCCAGCAGCTCCACGACAGGGTTGGGCACTGAAGCTTTCTTT
CASSSTTGLGTEAFF
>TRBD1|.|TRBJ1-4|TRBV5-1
TGCGCCAGCAGCTATAAAACCCGATTAGGGACAGATGCAACTAATGAAAAACTGTTTTTT
CASSYKTRLGTDATNEKLFF
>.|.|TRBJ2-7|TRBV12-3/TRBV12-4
TGTGCCAGCAGCCAACATTCCGAGCAGTACTTC
CASSQHSEQYF
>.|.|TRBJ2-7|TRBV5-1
TGCGCCAGCGGTCCCAGGTTGGACGAGCAGTACTTC
CASGPRLDEQYF
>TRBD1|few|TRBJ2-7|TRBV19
TGTGCCAGTAGTATGGGACAGGGGAGGGGCGAGCAGTACTTC
CASSMGQGRGEQYF
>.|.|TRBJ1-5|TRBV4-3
TGCGCCAGCAGCCAAGCCCTTCCCTGGCCCGGGGGCAATCAGCCCCAGCATTTT
CASSQALPWPGGNQPQHF